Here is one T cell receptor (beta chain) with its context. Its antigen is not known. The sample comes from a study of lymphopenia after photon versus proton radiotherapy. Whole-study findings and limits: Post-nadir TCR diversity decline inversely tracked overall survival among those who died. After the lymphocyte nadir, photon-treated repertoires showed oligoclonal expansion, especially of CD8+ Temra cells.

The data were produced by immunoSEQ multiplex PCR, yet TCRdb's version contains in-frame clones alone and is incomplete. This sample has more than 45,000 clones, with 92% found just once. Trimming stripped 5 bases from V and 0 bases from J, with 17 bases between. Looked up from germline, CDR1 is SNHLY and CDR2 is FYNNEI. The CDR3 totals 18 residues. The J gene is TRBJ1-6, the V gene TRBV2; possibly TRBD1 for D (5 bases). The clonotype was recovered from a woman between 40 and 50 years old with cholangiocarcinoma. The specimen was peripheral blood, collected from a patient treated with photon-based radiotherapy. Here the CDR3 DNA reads TGTGCCAGCAGTCGCCGGGACTTCCAGAGCTCCTATAATTCACCCCTCCACTTT. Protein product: CASSRRDFQSSYNSPLHF.